The source of this TCR beta chain is a study of vaccination and CD4 T cells after COVID-19. For the study at large: Convalescent cases consisted of six males and four females, of whom two were Hispanic. There were two doses of either BNT162b2 or mRNA-1273 vaccine given to participants.

In TCRdb, the PCR reads were re-called with MiXCR into one record per CDR3 protein. The data contain some 26,000 distinct CDR3 sequences, under 65% of them singletons. Time point noted: late sampling 161 to 241 days after vaccination in a few convalescent patients. In its sample, this clonotype was seen a few times. What it binds is unknown. Study conclusions and caveats: For convalescent patients, 304 of the 307 vaccine-specific clones analyzed were classified as spike mono-reactive.

V dropped 5 bases and J dropped 3 bases, with 13 bases sitting between them. The CDR3 totals 14 residues. Germline CDR1 MDHEN, CDR2 SYDVKM. The chain recombines TRBV28 with TRBJ1-2; D is uncertain. The sequence was collected from a human donor who had recovered from COVID-19. This specimen was CD4+ T cells from blood, taken about 7 months after SARS-CoV-2 vaccination. CDR3 in amino acids: CASSTSLGYYGYTF. The DNA of the CDR3 is TGTGCCAGCAGTACTTCACTGGGGTACTATGGCTACACCTTC.